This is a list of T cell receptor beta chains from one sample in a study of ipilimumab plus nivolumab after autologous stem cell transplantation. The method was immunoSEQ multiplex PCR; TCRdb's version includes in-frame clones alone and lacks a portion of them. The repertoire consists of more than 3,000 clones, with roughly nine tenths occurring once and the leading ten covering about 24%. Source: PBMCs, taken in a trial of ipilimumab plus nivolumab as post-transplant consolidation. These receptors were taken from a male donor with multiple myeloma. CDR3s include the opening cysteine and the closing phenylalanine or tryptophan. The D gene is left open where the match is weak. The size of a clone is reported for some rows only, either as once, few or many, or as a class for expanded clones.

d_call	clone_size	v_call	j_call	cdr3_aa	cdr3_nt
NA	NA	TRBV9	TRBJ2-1	CASSVELFDNEQFF	TGTGCCAGCAGCGTAGAGTTGTTTGACAATGAGCAGTTCTTC
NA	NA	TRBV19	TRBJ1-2	CASSPNPGPGGYTF	TGTGCCAGTAGTCCGAACCCGGGTCCCGGTGGCTACACCTTC
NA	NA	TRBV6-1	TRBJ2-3	CASSVTRAPGTDTQYF	TGTGCCAGCAGTGTGACCCGGGCCCCAGGGACAGATACGCAGTATTTT
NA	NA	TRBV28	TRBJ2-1	CASSPPPRSYNEQFF	TGTGCCAGCAGTCCGCCCCCCAGATCCTACAATGAGCAGTTCTTC
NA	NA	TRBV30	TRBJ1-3	CAWRQGNTIYF	TGTGCCTGGAGGCAGGGAAACACCATATATTTT
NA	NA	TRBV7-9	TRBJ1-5	CASSPPGVRDQPQHF	TGTGCCAGCAGCCCCCCAGGAGTTAGGGATCAGCCCCAGCATTTT
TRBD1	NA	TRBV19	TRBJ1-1	CASVVPGGRNTEAFF	TGTGCCAGCGTTGTACCAGGGGGCAGAAACACTGAAGCTTTCTTT
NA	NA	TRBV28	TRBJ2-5	CASRPAGPGKTQYF	TGTGCCAGCAGACCAGCGGGCCCTGGGAAGACCCAGTACTTC
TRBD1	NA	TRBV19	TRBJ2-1	CASQKFGQGVNNEQFF	TGTGCCAGTCAAAAATTCGGGCAGGGGGTGAACAATGAGCAGTTCTTC
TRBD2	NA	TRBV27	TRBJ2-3	CASSSGSWIDTQYF	TGTGCCAGTTCTAGCGGGAGTTGGATAGATACGCAGTATTTT
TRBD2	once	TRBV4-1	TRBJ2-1	CASSQLAGADEQFF	TGCGCCAGCAGCCAACTAGCGGGAGCCGATGAGCAGTTCTTC
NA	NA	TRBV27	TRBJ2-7	CASSPSAGRYEQYF	TGTGCCAGCAGTCCCTCAGCAGGGAGGTACGAGCAGTACTTC
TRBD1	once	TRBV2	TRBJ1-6	CASSGTGHSPLHF	TGTGCCAGCAGTGGGACAGGACATTCACCCCTCCACTTT
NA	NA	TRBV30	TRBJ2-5	CAWSPDRIGTQYF	TGTGCCTGGAGTCCCGACAGAATCGGGACCCAGTACTTC
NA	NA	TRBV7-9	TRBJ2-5	CASSLRPRVLGIETQYF	TGTGCCAGCAGCTTACGCCCCAGGGTATTGGGGATCGAGACCCAGTACTTC
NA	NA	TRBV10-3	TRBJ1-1	CAIRRQANTEAFF	TGTGCCATCAGGAGACAGGCGAACACTGAAGCTTTCTTT
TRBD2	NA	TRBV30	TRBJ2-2	CAWSNLMGLAGGFAGELFF	TGTGCCTGGAGCAATCTTATGGGGCTAGCGGGAGGGTTCGCCGGGGAGCTGTTTTTT
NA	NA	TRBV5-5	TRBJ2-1	CASSFQRSSYNEQFF	TGTGCCAGCAGCTTTCAGCGGAGCTCCTACAATGAGCAGTTCTTC
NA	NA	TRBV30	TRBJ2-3	CAWTRASTDTQYF	TGTGCCTGGACTCGGGCTAGCACAGATACGCAGTATTTT
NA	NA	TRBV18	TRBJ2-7	CASSPSPDEQYF	TGTGCCAGCTCACCTAGTCCAGACGAGCAGTACTTC
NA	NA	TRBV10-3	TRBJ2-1	CAIRTQGSSYNEQFF	TGTGCCATCAGGACCCAGGGGAGCTCCTACAATGAGCAGTTCTTC
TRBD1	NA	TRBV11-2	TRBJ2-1	CASSLAGQGPNEQFF	TGTGCCAGCAGCTTAGCGGGACAGGGGCCTAATGAGCAGTTCTTC
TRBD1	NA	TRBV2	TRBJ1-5	CASSGGSGQGRGPQHF	TGTGCCAGCAGTGGCGGGAGTGGACAGGGTCGCGGGCCCCAGCATTTT
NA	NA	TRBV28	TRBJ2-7	CASSFRADYEQYF	TGTGCCAGCAGTTTTAGGGCAGACTACGAGCAGTACTTC
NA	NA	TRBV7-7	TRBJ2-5	CASSLAKDSRTQYF	TGTGCCAGCAGCTTAGCGAAGGACTCCAGGACCCAGTACTTC
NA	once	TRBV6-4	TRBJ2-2	CASSDSFYTGELFF	TGTGCCAGCAGTGACTCTTTTTACACCGGGGAGCTGTTTTTT
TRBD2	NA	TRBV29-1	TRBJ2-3	CSVAQPGLAGVGSAQYF	TGCAGCGTTGCGCAACCGGGACTAGCGGGAGTGGGGTCAGCGCAGTATTTT
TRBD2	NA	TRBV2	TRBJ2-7	CASSALTSGTLEQYF	TGTGCCAGCAGTGCCCTGACTAGCGGCACCCTCGAGCAGTACTTC
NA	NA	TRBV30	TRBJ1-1	CAWSQTGNTEAFF	TGTGCCTGGTCTCAGACAGGGAACACTGAAGCTTTCTTT
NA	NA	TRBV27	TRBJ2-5	CASSLRSSGQETQYF	TGTGCCAGCAGTTTAAGGAGTAGCGGACAAGAGACCCAGTACTTC
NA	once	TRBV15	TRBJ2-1	CATSREGGRYNEQFF	TGTGCCACCAGCAGAGAGGGGGGAAGGTACAATGAGCAGTTCTTC
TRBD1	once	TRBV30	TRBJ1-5	CAWSVVDRGSDQPQHF	TGTGCCTGGAGTGTCGTAGACAGGGGTTCGGATCAGCCCCAGCATTTT
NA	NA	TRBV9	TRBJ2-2	CASSVSTSNTGELFF	TGTGCCAGCAGCGTATCAACCTCGAACACCGGGGAGCTGTTTTTT
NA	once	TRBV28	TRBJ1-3	CASSLPQGIGSGNTIYF	TGTGCCAGCAGTTTACCCCAGGGGATAGGGTCTGGAAACACCATATATTTT
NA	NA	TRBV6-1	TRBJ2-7	CASSDDSYEQYF	TGTGCCAGCAGTGACGACTCCTACGAGCAGTACTTC
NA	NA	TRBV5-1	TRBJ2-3	CASSLAGAAGTDTQYF	TGCGCCAGCAGCTTGGCCGGGGCGGCCGGCACAGATACGCAGTATTTT
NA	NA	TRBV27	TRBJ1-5	CASSQRGDINQPQHF	TGTGCCAGCAGTCAAAGGGGGGACATTAATCAGCCCCAGCATTTT
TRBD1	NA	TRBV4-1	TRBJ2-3	CASSLSGQGADTQYF	TGCGCCAGCAGCCTTTCGGGACAGGGGGCAGATACGCAGTATTTT
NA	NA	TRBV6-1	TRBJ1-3	CASSESYSRNTIYF	TGTGCCAGCAGTGAAAGTTACAGTCGAAACACCATATATTTT
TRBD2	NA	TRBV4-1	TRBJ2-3	CASSQVWTSGSADTQYF	TGCGCCAGCAGCCAAGTTTGGACTAGCGGGAGCGCAGATACGCAGTATTTT
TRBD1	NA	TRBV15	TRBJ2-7	CATSREVDRGHEQYF	TGTGCCACCAGCAGAGAGGTTGACAGGGGGCACGAGCAGTACTTC
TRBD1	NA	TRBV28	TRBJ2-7	CASSTSGQGLSYEQYF	TGTGCCAGCAGTACCTCCGGACAGGGCCTCTCCTACGAGCAGTACTTC
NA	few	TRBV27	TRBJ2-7	CASSLTDGYEQYF	TGTGCCAGCAGTTTAACGGACGGGTACGAGCAGTACTTC
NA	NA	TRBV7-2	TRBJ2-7	CASSLQLNYEQYF	TGTGCCAGCAGCTTACAACTAAACTACGAGCAGTACTTC
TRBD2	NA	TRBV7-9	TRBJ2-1	CASSHIGAGGPWDEQFF	TGTGCCAGCAGCCACATAGGAGCGGGAGGGCCGTGGGATGAGCAGTTCTTC
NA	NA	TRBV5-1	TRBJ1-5	CASSPEGNQPQHF	TGCGCCAGCAGTCCCGAAGGCAATCAGCCCCAGCATTTT
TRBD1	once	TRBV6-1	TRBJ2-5	CASSGQGARKETQYF	TGTGCCAGCAGTGGACAGGGGGCCAGGAAAGAGACCCAGTACTTC
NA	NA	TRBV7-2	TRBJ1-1	CASSLVGQEAFF	TGTGCCAGCAGCTTAGTGGGACAAGAAGCTTTCTTT
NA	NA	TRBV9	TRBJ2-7	CASSVGPGGGASYEQYF	TGTGCCAGCAGCGTAGGTCCCGGAGGCGGGGCCTCCTACGAGCAGTACTTC
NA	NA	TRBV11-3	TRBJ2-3	CASSFSADTQYF	TGTGCCAGCAGCTTTTCGGCGGATACGCAGTATTTT